These T cell receptor beta chains were read from a single sample in a study of cytomegalovirus exposure and HLA in healthy donors. Generated by immunoSEQ multiplex PCR, the TCRdb table keeps only in-frame clones and is missing some. In the table there are 150,000 to 200,000 clones, roughly 90% of which are singletons. Sequenced: PBMCs. The receptors were gathered from a man younger than 35 in good health and CMV-seropositive. CDR3s include the opening cysteine and the closing phenylalanine or tryptophan. A D gene is named only where the DNA matches it firmly. The size of a clone is reported for some rows only, either as once, few or many, or as a class for expanded clones.

j_gene	len	abundance	d_gene	v_gene	CDR3aa	CDR3nt
TRBJ1-1	15	.	TRBD1	TRBV6-6	CASLTSVTGDPEAFF	TGTGCCAGTCTCACATCGGTGACAGGGGACCCTGAAGCTTTCTTT
TRBJ1-5	14	.	.	TRBV6-1	CASSEKTGLGPQHF	TGTGCCAGCAGTGAAAAAACAGGGTTGGGGCCCCAGCATTTT
TRBJ2-6	13	.	.	TRBV29-1	CSASSPGANVLTF	TGCAGCGCCAGTTCCCCCGGGGCCAACGTCCTGACTTTC
TRBJ2-7	15	.	TRBD1	TRBV28	CASSTTGTAYYEQYF	TGTGCCAGCAGCACAACCGGGACAGCTTACTACGAGCAGTACTTC
TRBJ1-2	17	.	TRBD1	TRBV28	CASSFTGRGQIDYGYTF	TGTGCCAGCAGTTTCACCGGCAGGGGGCAGATCGACTATGGCTACACCTTC
TRBJ2-7	13	.	.	TRBV10-1	CASSEGTTYEQYF	TGCGCCAGCAGTGAGGGGACAACATACGAGCAGTACTTC
TRBJ2-2	16	.	.	TRBV5-6	CASSLRVQGSTGELFF	TGTGCCAGCAGCTTGAGGGTTCAGGGTTCCACCGGGGAGCTGTTTTTT
TRBJ2-2	17	.	TRBD1	TRBV7-9	CASSLGRTGTASGELFF	TGTGCCAGCAGCTTAGGCCGGACCGGGACAGCGTCCGGGGAGCTGTTTTTT
TRBJ1-5	13	.	.	TRBV5-8	CASSLNEGRPQHF	TGTGCCAGCAGCTTAAATGAGGGAAGGCCCCAGCATTTT
TRBJ2-7	15	.	TRBD2	TRBV27	CASSSGGGSGYEQYF	TGTGCCAGCAGTTCTGGGGGGGGGTCGGGCTACGAGCAGTACTTC
TRBJ1-1	12	.	.	TRBV4-1	CASSPLGVGAFF	TGCGCCAGCAGCCCCTTAGGGGTAGGGGCTTTCTTT
TRBJ2-1	16	.	.	TRBV7-6	CASSLARTVSYNEQFF	TGTGCCAGCAGCTTAGCGCGGACAGTCTCCTACAATGAGCAGTTCTTC
TRBJ2-5	14	once	.	TRBV4-1	CASSQVTPEATQYF	TGCGCCAGCAGCCAAGTCACCCCCGAGGCGACCCAGTACTTC